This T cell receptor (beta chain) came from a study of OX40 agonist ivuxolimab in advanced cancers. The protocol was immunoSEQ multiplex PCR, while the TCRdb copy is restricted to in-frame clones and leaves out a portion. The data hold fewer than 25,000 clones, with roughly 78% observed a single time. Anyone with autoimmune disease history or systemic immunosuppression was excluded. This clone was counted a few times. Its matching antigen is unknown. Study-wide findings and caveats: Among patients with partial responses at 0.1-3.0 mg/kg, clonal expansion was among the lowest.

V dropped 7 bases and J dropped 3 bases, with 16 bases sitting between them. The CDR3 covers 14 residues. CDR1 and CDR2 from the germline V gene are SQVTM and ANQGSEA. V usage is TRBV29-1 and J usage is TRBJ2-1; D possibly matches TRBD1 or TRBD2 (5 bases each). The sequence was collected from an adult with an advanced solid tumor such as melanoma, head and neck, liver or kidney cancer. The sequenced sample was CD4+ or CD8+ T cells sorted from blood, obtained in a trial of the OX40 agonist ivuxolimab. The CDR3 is CSGQGRGFYNEQFF. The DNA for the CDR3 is TGCAGCGGCCAGGGACGAGGGTTCTACAATGAGCAGTTCTTC.